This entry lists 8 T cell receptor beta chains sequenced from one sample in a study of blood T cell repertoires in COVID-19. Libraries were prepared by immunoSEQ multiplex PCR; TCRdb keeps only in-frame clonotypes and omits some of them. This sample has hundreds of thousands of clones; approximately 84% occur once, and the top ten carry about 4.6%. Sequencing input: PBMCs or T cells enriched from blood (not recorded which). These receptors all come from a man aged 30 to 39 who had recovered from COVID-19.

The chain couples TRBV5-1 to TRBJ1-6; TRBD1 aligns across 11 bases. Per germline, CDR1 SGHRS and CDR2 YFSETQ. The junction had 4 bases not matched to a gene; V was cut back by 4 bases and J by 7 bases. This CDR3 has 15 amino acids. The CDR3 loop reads CASSLGTGGNSPLHF. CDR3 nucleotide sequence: TGCGCCAGCAGCCTAGGGACAGGGGGAAATTCACCCCTCCACTTT. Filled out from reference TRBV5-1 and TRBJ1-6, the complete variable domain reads KAGVTQTPRYLIKTRGQQVTLSCSPISGHRSVSWYQQTPGQGLQFLFEYFSETQRNKGNFPGRFSGRQFSNSRSEMNVSTLELGDSALYLCASSLGTGGNSPLHFGNGTRLTVT.

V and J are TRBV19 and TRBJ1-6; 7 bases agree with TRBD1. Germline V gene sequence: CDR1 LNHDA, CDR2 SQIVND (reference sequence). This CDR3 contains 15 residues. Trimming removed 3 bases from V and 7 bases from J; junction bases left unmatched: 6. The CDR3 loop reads CASSIQGGRNSPLHF. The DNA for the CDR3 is TGTGCCAGTAGTATCCAAGGGGGCCGAAATTCACCCCTCCACTTT.

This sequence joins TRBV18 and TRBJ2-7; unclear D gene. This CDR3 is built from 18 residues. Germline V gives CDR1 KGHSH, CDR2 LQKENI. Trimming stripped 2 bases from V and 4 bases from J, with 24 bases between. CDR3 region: CASSPSARGSTGLYEQYF. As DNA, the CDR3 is TGTGCCAGCTCACCATCAGCTAGAGGTAGTACTGGCCTTTACGAGCAGTACTTC. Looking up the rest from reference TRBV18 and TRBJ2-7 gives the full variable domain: NAGVMQNPRHLVRRRGQEARLRCSPMKGHSHVYWYRQLPEEGLKFMVYLQKENIIDESGMPKERFSAEFPKEGPSILRIQQVVRGDSAAYFCASSPSARGSTGLYEQYFGPGTRLTVT.

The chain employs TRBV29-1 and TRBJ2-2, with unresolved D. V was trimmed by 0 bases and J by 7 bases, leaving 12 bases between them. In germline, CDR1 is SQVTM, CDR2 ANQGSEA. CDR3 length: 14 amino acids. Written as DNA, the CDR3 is TGCAGCGTTGAAGATCATCCGGGTGTCGGGGAGCTGTTTTTT. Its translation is CSVEDHPGVGELFF.

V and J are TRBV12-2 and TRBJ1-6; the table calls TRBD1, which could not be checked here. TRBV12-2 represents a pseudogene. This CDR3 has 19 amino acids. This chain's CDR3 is CASRLVIRVRAFYNSPLHF. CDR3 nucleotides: TGTGCAAGTCGCTTAGTTATTCGCGTCAGGGCCTTTTATAATTCACCCCTCCACTTT.

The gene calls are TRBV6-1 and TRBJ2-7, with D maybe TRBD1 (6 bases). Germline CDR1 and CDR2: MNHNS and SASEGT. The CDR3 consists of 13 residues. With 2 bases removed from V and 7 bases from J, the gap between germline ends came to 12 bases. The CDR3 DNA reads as TGTGCCAGCAGTGAAAACAGGGTGGGGGAGCAGTACTTC. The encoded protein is CASSENRVGEQYF.

The CDR3 DNA sequence: TGTGCCAGCAGCCAAGATTTCAGGGGTCTGCTAGACACTGAAGCTTTCTTT. Residues: CASSQDFRGLLDTEAFF. This chain joins TRBV4-2 and TRBJ1-1; weak D call: TRBD1 (6 bases). The CDR3 has 17 amino acids. Germline-derived CDR1 and CDR2 are LGHNA and YNFKEQ. Trimming shortened V by 0 bases and J by 3 bases, and 17 bases separated the two germline ends.

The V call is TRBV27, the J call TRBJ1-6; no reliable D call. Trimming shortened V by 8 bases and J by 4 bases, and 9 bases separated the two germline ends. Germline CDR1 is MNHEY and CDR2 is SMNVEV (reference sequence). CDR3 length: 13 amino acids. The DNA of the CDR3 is TGTGCCAGCCAACTCCGATATAATTCACCCCTCCACTTT. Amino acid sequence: CASQLRYNSPLHF.